This T cell receptor (beta chain) appears in the sequencing data of a study of graft-versus-host responses after intestinal transplantation (dated by TCRdb to about 2021). General notes on the study: Multivisceral, liver-intestinal, or isolated intestinal transplants were received by the recipients. Every recipient was given anti-thymocyte globulin induction, followed by around three years of maintenance tacrolimus and steroids. A peak of at least 4% donor T cells among recipient peripheral blood mononuclear cells was the definition used for donor T cell macrochimerism. Alloreactive clones were identified by sequencing pre-transplant mixed lymphocyte reaction products and comparing them with unstimulated pre-transplant donor and recipient T cells. Rather than being sequenced by the commercial service, samples from a few later patients were sequenced in-house on an Illumina MiSeq and processed with MiXCR. After intestinal transplantation, graft-versus-host and host-versus-graft alloreactive T cell clones were followed in the graft, circulation and bone marrow using bulk TCR-beta CDR3 sequencing. Of the roughly 25 intestinal transplant recipients enrolled in the cohort, one of whom was a retransplant, 3 patients without pretransplant specimens were excluded.

Beyond this particular receptor, the publication reports: The relatively low number and heterogeneity of intestinal transplant patients limited the conclusions. GvH clones were detected in recipient bone marrow, and some of these GvH clones were observed earlier in ileal mucosa or blood, consistent with an intestinal mucosal origin. Patients with donor T cell macrochimerism had high GvH to HvG T cell clonal ratios in their allografts. Early after transplant, declines in HvG clones were associated with peak levels of circulating GvH clones.

As regards this clone: Its antigen remains undetermined. Within one base of it there is no much larger clone, and no base qualities were kept.

Blood samples were collected up to 4 times in the first month after transplant and then at least monthly when available. The library was produced with the immunoSEQ multiplex PCR assay. High-throughput TCR-beta CDR3 sequencing of genomic DNA from most patients was performed by Adaptive Biotechnologies. Concerning the study's data processing: TCR sequencing data for over 15 patients were retrieved from Adaptive's ImmunoSEQ software; three other patients were processed with MiXCR and VDJtools. CDR3 nucleotide sequences shared by donor and recipient were removed because the origin of these sequences could not be assigned. To count as alloreactive, a clone needed at least 2-fold expansion over unstimulated cells and a minimum CFSE-low frequency of 0.002% (template counts) or 0.001% (read counts). A clone was considered mappable if detected in the sequenced pre-transplant spleen, lymph node, or MLR CFSE-low populations of the donor or recipient. The cumulative frequency of alloreactive clones was calculated as a percentage of all sequences, weighted by copy number. This is the immuneACCESS table as TCRdb keeps it, with only in-frame sequences that have V and J called. A part of the clones is gone; compared with another copy, unresolved V genes explain less than half, and the rest is unexplained. V and J calls and clone size are given by that table; D and trimming were obtained from the DNA. The sample table lists just under 100,000 clones, around 90% of them with a count of one. In total, the top ten clones hold 15% to 20% of the sample.

Inclusive of the bounding cysteine and phenylalanine, the CDR3 is 14 residues long. Of the read, only the CDR3 DNA is kept; its 42 bases are in frame from base 1. CDR1 SGHAT and CDR2 FQNNGV were looked up in the germline V gene. V sheds 1 base and J sheds 2 bases, leaving 9 bases between their ends. Sequenced here: PBMCs, sampled 450 to 480 days after intestinal transplant. The chain was built from TRBV11-2 and TRBJ2-7; the D gene identity is not certain. The clonotype was recovered from a human patient who received an intestinal transplant, so some T cells may come from the graft donor. The sequenced DNA is TGTGCCAGCAGCTTAGGTCCGTCCCCCTACGAGCAGTACTTC. Its translation is CASSLGPSPYEQYF.